The entry below describes one TCR beta chain. The CDR3 is made up of 15 amino acids. Germline V gene data show CDR1 as KGHSH and CDR2 as LQKENI. After removal of 4 bases from V and 0 bases from J, the junction contained 6 bases not matched to a gene. The data were obtained in a study of blood T cell repertoires in COVID-19. Study context: Some COVID-19 samples were acute and others convalescent; all came from the United States, Italy and Spain.

Method: immunoSEQ multiplex PCR; TCRdb's copy keeps in-frame clones and lacks some. Here the sample spans 60,000 or so clones, approximately 80% being singletons. V and J are TRBV18 and TRBJ2-7; 7 bases are shared with TRBD2. The origin of this receptor is a human donor in a cohort sampled during active COVID-19. Sequencing was carried out using peripheral blood. The CDR3 DNA reads as TGTGCCAGCTCACGCACTAGCGCCAACTCCTACGAGCAGTACTTC. It codes for CASSRTSANSYEQYF.